Listed below are T cell receptor beta chains from one sample, sequenced in a study of cytomegalovirus exposure and HLA in healthy donors. Sequencing was performed with immunoSEQ multiplex PCR; in TCRdb, only in-frame clones are kept and a portion is missing. The repertoire has about 190,000 clones, 75% to 90% of them found once; the top ten carry over 1%. Sequenced sample: PBMCs. The receptors stem from a man aged 25-45 years in good health and CMV-seronegative. CDR3s include the opening cysteine and the closing phenylalanine or tryptophan. Fields, in order: CDR3 protein, V gene, D gene, J gene, clone size. A D gene is named only where the DNA matches it firmly. Size values are once, few and many counts, or a class for expanded clones, and some rows have none.

CDR3aa: CASQGQPGSGEQFF
v_gene: TRBV6-1
d_gene: TRBD1
j_gene: TRBJ2-1
abundance: .

CDR3aa: CASSQDRRLTDTQYF
v_gene: TRBV4-2
d_gene: .
j_gene: TRBJ2-3
abundance: .

CDR3aa: CASSYGDRGNQPQHF
v_gene: TRBV6-6
d_gene: TRBD1
j_gene: TRBJ1-5
abundance: .

CDR3aa: CASSVATSYQPGLAGHPGEQFF
v_gene: TRBV9
d_gene: TRBD2
j_gene: TRBJ2-1
abundance: once

CDR3aa: CSSSETTAYTEAFF
v_gene: TRBV7-9
d_gene: .
j_gene: TRBJ1-1
abundance: .

CDR3aa: CASSYDRAVDTQYF
v_gene: TRBV11-2
d_gene: TRBD1
j_gene: TRBJ2-3
abundance: .

CDR3aa: CASSDVGQGVHEQYF
v_gene: TRBV2
d_gene: TRBD1
j_gene: TRBJ2-7
abundance: .

CDR3aa: CASSPGTLSRWNTEAFF
v_gene: TRBV18
d_gene: .
j_gene: TRBJ1-1
abundance: .

CDR3aa: CASSEARLAGGMETQYF
v_gene: TRBV2
d_gene: TRBD2
j_gene: TRBJ2-5
abundance: .

CDR3aa: CASRPGHYLRPLHF
v_gene: TRBV10-1
d_gene: .
j_gene: TRBJ1-6
abundance: few

CDR3aa: CASSDIGLAGGLGEQFF
v_gene: TRBV2
d_gene: TRBD2
j_gene: TRBJ2-1
abundance: .

CDR3aa: CASSFDRGPYGYTF
v_gene: TRBV5-1
d_gene: TRBD1
j_gene: TRBJ1-2
abundance: .